This TCR beta chain appears in the sequencing data of a study of T cells expressing NK-cell markers. At the level of the study: From sorted CD3+CD56+NKG2C+, CD3+CD56+NKG2C- and CD3+CD56-NKG2C+ T cells came the TCR beta repertoires. Notes on the study in general: Of the CD8+ T cell pool in about 6 donors, roughly 1.0-7.5% was accounted for by dominant NKG2C+ clonotypes. It is unclear if expanded NKG2C-expressing clones target HCMV antigens. Also leading the CD3+CD56-NKG2C+ fraction in a few donors were these clonotypes.

The CDR3 is 15 amino acids. Per the germline V gene, CDR1 is MNHEY and CDR2 is SVGEGT. From the 5' RACE reads, TCRdb lists one entry per CDR3 protein and no DNA. The ten top clones account for approximately 6.8%, within a sample of 400,000 to 450,000 distinct CDR3 sequences. As to this clonotype: Its antigen is not known.

The chain couples TRBV6-2 or TRBV6-3 to TRBJ2-3. The clonotype comes from a woman between 18 and 75 years old in good health. Sequenced sample: blood T cells: a sorted CD56 or NKG2C T cell subset, CD4+ or CD8+ T cells, or bulk PBMC T cells (not recorded which). The CDR3 region is CASRPTAADTDTQYF.